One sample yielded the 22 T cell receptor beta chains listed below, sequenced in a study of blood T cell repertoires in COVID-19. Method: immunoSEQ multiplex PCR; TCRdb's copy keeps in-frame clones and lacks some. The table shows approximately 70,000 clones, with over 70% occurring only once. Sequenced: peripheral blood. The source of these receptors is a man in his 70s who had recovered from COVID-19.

In DNA, the CDR3 is TGTGCCAGCTGTCTCCCTAATTCACCCCTCCACTTT. Its translation: CASCLPNSPLHF. This rearrangement joins TRBV28 to TRBJ1-6; no firm D call. This CDR3 contains 12 residues. The germline V and J ends were trimmed by 8 bases and 6 bases, with 8 bases remaining between them. The V gene's germline CDR1 is MDHEN and CDR2 SYDVKM.

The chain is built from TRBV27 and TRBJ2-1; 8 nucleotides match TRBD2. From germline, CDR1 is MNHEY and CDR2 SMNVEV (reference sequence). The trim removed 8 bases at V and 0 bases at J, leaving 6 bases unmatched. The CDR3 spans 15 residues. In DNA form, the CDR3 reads TGTGCCAGCCGGGGGGGGGATACCTCCTACAATGAGCAGTTCTTC. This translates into CASRGGDTSYNEQFF.

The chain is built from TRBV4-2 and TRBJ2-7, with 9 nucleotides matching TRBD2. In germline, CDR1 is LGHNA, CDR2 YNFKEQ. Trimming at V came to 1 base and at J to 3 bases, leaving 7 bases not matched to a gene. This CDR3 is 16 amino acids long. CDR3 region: CASSQGGIAGVYEQYF. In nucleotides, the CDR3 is TGTGCCAGCAGCCAAGGGGGAATAGCGGGAGTCTACGAGCAGTACTTC.

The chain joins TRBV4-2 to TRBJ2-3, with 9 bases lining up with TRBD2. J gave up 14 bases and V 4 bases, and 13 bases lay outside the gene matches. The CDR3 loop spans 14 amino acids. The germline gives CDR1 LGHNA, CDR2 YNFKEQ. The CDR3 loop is CASSPWVAGARAYF. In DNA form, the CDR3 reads TGTGCCAGCAGCCCTTGGGTAGCGGGGGCCCGGGCGTATTTT.

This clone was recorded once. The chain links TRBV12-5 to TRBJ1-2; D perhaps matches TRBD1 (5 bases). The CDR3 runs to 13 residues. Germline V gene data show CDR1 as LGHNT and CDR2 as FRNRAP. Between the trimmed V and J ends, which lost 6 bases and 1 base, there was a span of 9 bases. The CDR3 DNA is TGTGCTAGTGGGGGGGACTTTAACTATGGCTACACCTTC. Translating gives CASGGDFNYGYTF.

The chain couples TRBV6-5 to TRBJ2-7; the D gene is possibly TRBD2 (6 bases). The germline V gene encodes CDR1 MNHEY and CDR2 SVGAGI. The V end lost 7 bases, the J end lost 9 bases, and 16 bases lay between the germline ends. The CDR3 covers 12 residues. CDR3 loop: CASTSAGQGQYF. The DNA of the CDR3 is TGTGCCAGCACCTCTGCGGGGCAAGGGCAGTACTTC.

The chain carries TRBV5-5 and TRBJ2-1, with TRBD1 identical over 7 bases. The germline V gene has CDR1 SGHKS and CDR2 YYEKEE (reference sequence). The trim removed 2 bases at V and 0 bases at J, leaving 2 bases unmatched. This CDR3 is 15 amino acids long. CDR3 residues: CASSLTGDSYNEQFF. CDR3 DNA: TGTGCCAGCAGCTTAACAGGGGACTCCTACAATGAGCAGTTCTTC.

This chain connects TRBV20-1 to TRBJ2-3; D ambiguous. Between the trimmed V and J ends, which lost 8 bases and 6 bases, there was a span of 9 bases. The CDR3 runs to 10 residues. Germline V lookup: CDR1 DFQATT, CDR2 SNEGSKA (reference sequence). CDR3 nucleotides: TGCAGTCCTCAAGAGGATACGCAGTATTTT. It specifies CSPQEDTQYF.

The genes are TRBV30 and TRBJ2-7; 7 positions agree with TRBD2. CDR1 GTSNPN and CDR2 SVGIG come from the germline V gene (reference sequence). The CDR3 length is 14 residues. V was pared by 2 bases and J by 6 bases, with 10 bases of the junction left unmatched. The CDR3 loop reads CAWSRGDYPAEQYF. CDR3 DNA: TGTGCCTGGAGTCGTGGGGACTACCCCGCCGAGCAGTACTTC.

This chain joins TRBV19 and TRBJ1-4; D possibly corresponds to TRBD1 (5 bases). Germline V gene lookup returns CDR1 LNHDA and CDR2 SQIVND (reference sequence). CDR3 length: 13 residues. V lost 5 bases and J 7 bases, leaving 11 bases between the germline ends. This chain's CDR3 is CASSGGLGEKLFF. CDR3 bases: TGTGCCAGTAGTGGGGGACTCGGTGAAAAACTGTTTTTT.

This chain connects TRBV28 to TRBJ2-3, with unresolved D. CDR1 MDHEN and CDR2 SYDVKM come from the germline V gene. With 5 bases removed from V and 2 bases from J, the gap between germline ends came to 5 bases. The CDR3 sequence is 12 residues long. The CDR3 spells CASSPSTDTQYF. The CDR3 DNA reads TGTGCCAGCAGTCCATCCACAGATACGCAGTATTTT.

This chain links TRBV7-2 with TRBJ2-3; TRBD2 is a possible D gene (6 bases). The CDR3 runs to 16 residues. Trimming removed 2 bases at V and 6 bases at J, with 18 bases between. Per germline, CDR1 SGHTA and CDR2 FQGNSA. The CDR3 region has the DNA TGTGCCAGCAGCTTAAGGTTGGGGGGTTCAATCGATACGCAGTATTTT. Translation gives CASSLRLGGSIDTQYF.

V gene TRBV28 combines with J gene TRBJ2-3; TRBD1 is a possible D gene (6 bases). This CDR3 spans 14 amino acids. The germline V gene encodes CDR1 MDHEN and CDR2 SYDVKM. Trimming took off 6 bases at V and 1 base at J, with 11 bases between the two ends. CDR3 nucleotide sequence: TGTGCCAGCAGACCAACAGGGCGCACAGATACGCAGTATTTT. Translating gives CASRPTGRTDTQYF.

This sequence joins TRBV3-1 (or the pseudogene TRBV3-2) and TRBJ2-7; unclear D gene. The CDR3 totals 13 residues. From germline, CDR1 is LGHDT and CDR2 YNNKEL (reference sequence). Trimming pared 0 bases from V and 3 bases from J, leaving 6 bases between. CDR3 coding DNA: TGTGCCAGCAGCCAAGAGGTCAGCTACGAGCAGTACTTC. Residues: CASSQEVSYEQYF.

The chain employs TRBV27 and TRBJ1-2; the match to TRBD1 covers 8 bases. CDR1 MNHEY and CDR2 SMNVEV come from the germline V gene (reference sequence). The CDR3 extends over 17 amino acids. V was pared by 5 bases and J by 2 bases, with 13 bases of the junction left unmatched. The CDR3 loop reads CASSPSGTGFANYGYTF. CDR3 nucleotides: TGTGCCAGCAGTCCATCCGGGACAGGATTTGCCAACTATGGCTACACCTTC.

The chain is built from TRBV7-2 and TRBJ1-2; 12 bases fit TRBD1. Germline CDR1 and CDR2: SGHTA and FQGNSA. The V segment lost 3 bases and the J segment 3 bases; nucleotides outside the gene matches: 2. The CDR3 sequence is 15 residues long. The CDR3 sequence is CASSFGTGGYYGYTF. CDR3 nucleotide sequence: TGTGCCAGCAGCTTCGGGACAGGGGGCTACTATGGCTACACCTTC.

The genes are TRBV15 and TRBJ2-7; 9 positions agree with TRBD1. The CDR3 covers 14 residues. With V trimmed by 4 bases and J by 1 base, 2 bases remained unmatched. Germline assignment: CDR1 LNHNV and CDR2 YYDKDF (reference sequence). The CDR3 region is CATSMGQGSYEQYF. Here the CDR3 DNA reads TGTGCCACCAGCATGGGACAGGGTTCCTACGAGCAGTACTTC.

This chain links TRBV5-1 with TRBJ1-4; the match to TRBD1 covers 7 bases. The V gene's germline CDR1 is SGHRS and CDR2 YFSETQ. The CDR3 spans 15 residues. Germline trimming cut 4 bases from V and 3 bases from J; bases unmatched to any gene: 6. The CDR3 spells CASSPRTGPNEKLFF. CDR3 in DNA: TGCGCCAGCAGCCCGCGGACAGGTCCTAATGAAAAACTGTTTTTT.

CDR3 nucleotides: TGTGCCAGCAGATCTCAGGACAGGGATTTCGGCTACACCTTC. Residues: CASRSQDRDFGYTF. The genes are TRBV28 and TRBJ1-2, with 8 nucleotides matching TRBD1. This CDR3 has 14 residues. Germline lookup yields CDR1 MDHEN and CDR2 SYDVKM. The junction had 11 bases not matched to a gene; V was cut back by 6 bases and J by 8 bases.

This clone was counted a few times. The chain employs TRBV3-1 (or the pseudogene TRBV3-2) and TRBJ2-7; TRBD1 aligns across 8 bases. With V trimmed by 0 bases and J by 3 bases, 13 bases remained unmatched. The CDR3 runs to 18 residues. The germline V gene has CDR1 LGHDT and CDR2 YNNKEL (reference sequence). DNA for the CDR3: TGTGCCAGCAGCCAAGAACAACCCGGGACAGGAATGAACTACGAGCAGTACTTC. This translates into CASSQEQPGTGMNYEQYF.

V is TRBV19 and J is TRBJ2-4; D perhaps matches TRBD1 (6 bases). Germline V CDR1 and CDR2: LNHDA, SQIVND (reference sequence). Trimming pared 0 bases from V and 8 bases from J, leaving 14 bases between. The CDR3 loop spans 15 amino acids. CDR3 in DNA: TGTGCCAGTAGTATAGATCTACAGGGTAGGGACATTCAGTACTTC. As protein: CASSIDLQGRDIQYF.

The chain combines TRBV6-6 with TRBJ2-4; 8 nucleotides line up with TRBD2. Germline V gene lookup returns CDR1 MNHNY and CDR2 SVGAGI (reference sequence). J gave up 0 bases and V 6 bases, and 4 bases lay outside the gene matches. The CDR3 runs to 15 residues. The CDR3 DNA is TGTGCCAGCAGCAACGGGAGGGTAGCCAAAAACATTCAGTACTTC. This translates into CASSNGRVAKNIQYF.